This T cell receptor (beta chain) was retrieved from a study of blood T cell repertoires in COVID-19. Per the authors' pipeline: From reference gene primer amplification, estimates of nucleated cell counts were derived. The repertoire was sequenced with immunoSEQ multiplex PCR; TCRdb's copy has only in-frame clones and lacks some. The V and J calls and clone size were taken over from that table, and D and trimming were inferred from the DNA. This table has around 150,000 clones, approximately 86% appearing once. Cohorts were determined from participant-reported clinical history. From germline, CDR1 is LGHDT and CDR2 YNNKEL (reference sequence). Trimming removed 5 bases from V and 6 bases from J; junction bases left unmatched: 9. There are 16 residues in the CDR3.

The sample taken for sequencing was PBMCs or T cells enriched from blood (not recorded which). The J gene is TRBJ2-3, the V gene TRBV3-1 (or the pseudogene TRBV3-2); 12 nucleotides match TRBD2. This receptor was obtained from a woman aged 40 to 49 who had recovered from COVID-19. The CDR3 protein is CASSTQTSGGGDTQYF. The DNA for the CDR3 is TGTGCCAGCAGCACGCAGACTAGCGGGGGAGGGGATACGCAGTATTTT.